Following are 21 T cell receptor beta chains from one sample sequenced in a study of human T cells and chemical hapten exposure. Time point given: patch test 3, about 24 weeks after DPC sensitization. The sample's treatment: therapeutic diphenylcyclopropenone sensitization with weekly scalp DPC. MiXCR was run by TCRdb on the RACE reads, yielding one entry per CDR3 protein. Of 210,000 or so distinct CDR3 sequences listed, 24% are singletons. Material: whole blood, obtained in connection with sensitization to the hapten diphenylcyclopropenone (DPC). These receptors were obtained from a woman between 40 and 50 years old with alopecia areata. Some clones in this sample may be carry-over from other donors' samples.

This clonotype has at least ten counts. The CDR3 region is CASSVLREEFF. CDR3 DNA sequence: TGTGCCAGCAGTGTTCTAAGGGAGGAGTTCTTC. The gene calls are TRBV2 and TRBJ2-1, with D tentatively TRBD2 (6 bases). V lost 4 bases to trimming and J lost 14 bases, with 12 bases between them. CDR3 length equals 11 residues. Germline CDR1 SNHLY, CDR2 FYNNEI.

This rearrangement joins TRBV12-3 or TRBV12-4 to TRBJ2-7; D uncertain. This CDR3 is built from 11 residues. V was cut by 5 bases and J by 6 bases, with 8 bases left in between. The CDR3 coding sequence is TGTGCCAGCAGTCTGTACAGCGAGCAGTACTTC. Its translation: CASSLYSEQYF.

The chain joins TRBV20-1 to TRBJ2-7, with D perhaps matching TRBD2 (5 bases). V lost 5 bases to trimming and J lost 6 bases, with 29 bases between them. Germline V gives CDR1 DFQATT, CDR2 SNEGSKA (reference sequence). The CDR3 sequence is 17 residues long. This CDR3 reads CSAPAPKLVGWFGEQYF. The CDR3 DNA reads as TGCAGTGCTCCCGCCCCAAAACTAGTGGGGTGGTTCGGCGAGCAGTACTTC.

This clonotype was recorded a few times. Here the CDR3 DNA reads TGTGCCAGCAGCCAAGATGTGGGACTAGCGGGACGGTTAGGTGAGCAGTTCTTC. Encoded protein: CASSQDVGLAGRLGEQFF. This sequence joins TRBV4-2 and TRBJ2-1, with 13 bases that match TRBD2. The V and J ends lost 0 bases and 9 bases, in that order; junction bases with no gene match: 11. Germline CDR1 is LGHNA and CDR2 is YNFKEQ. The length of the CDR3 is 18 residues.

V gene TRBV10-3 combines with J gene TRBJ1-5, with a weak D call TRBD1 (5 bases). The CDR3 runs 13 residues. V dropped 10 bases and J dropped 0 bases, with 10 bases sitting between them. The germline V gene encodes CDR1 ENHRY and CDR2 SYGVKD. The CDR3 loop is CATQENSNQPQHF. The CDR3 DNA reads as TGTGCCACACAGGAGAATAGCAATCAGCCCCAGCATTTT.

This clonotype was counted many times. The V call is TRBV12-3 or TRBV12-4, the J call TRBJ2-1, with 13 bases lining up with TRBD2. The CDR3 totals 15 residues. The ends lost 6 bases at V and 8 bases at J; junction bases unmatched: 7. CDR3 nucleotide sequence: TGTGCCAGCAGCTCAACTAGCGGGAGGGTGTATGAGCAGTTCTTC. It yields the protein CASSSTSGRVYEQFF.

This clonotype was recorded a few times. V gene TRBV20-1 combines with J gene TRBJ2-1, with no clear D. Trimming left V 3 bases short and J 7 bases short, with 7 bases between. The CDR3 contains 11 residues. Per germline, CDR1 DFQATT and CDR2 SNEGSKA (reference sequence). CDR3 in amino acids: CSASGRNEQFF. The CDR3 DNA follows: TGCAGTGCTAGTGGGCGTAATGAGCAGTTCTTC.

The rearrangement joins TRBV24-1 to TRBJ2-7; TRBD1 matches at 9 bases. The CDR3 covers 16 residues. Germline loops: CDR1 KGHDR, CDR2 SFDVKD. V was pared by 3 bases and J by 2 bases, with 7 bases of the junction left unmatched. CDR3 sequence reads: CATSDRDRVSTYEQYF. In DNA form, the CDR3 reads TGTGCCACCAGTGATAGGGACAGGGTCTCCACCTACGAGCAGTACTTC.

This clonotype has at least ten counts. The chain links TRBV7-6 to TRBJ2-5, with D maybe TRBD2 (6 bases). The germline V gene encodes CDR1 SGHVS and CDR2 FNYEAQ. This CDR3 is built from 12 residues. V dropped 5 bases and J dropped 5 bases, with 9 bases sitting between them. Here the CDR3 DNA reads TGTGCCAGCAGCCGGGAGATGGAGACCCAGTACTTC. Residues: CASSREMETQYF.

J is TRBJ1-2 and V is TRBV4-3; D call uncertain. The ends were cut back, 0 bases at V and 5 bases at J, with 19 bases in the middle. Germline values: CDR1 LGHNA, CDR2 YSLEER. This CDR3 has 17 residues. The CDR3 reads CASSQDLGLGGVYGYTF. Written as DNA, the CDR3 is TGCGCCAGCAGCCAAGATCTAGGACTCGGAGGTGTATATGGCTACACCTTC.

This clonotype came up a few times. The rearrangement uses TRBV4-3 and TRBJ2-3; no clear D. V lost 1 base, J lost 0 bases, and 8 bases lay in between. The CDR3 extends over 15 amino acids. The germline gives CDR1 LGHNA, CDR2 YSLEER. Here the CDR3 DNA reads TGCGCCAGCAGCCAAGGGCGTTCTAGCACAGATACGCAGTATTTT. This sequence encodes CASSQGRSSTDTQYF.

This clonotype was detected only a few times. The rearrangement joins TRBV29-1 to TRBJ2-7; 10 nucleotides agree with TRBD1. Per germline, CDR1 SQVTM and CDR2 ANQGSEA. The V gene end was trimmed by 6 bases and the J gene end by 1 base; junction bases not matched to a gene: 12. The CDR3 contains 16 residues. The CDR3 loop is CSVGHWGTGVSYEQYF. As DNA, the CDR3 is TGCAGCGTGGGACACTGGGGGACAGGGGTATCCTACGAGCAGTACTTC.

The J gene is TRBJ2-5, the V gene TRBV2, with no clear D. The CDR3 consists of 12 residues. CDR1 is SNHLY and CDR2 is FYNNEI in the germline V gene. Trimming removed 7 bases at V and 5 bases at J, with 11 bases between. This chain's CDR3 is CASKQSTETQYF. CDR3 DNA: TGTGCCAGCAAACAGTCGACGGAGACCCAGTACTTC.

This clonotype was seen ten or more times. The rearrangement uses TRBV7-2 and TRBJ1-5; D is unclear. The CDR3 is 14 amino acids. V shed 5 bases and J shed 7 bases, with 15 bases lying between them. Germline lookup yields CDR1 SGHTA and CDR2 FQGNSA. CDR3 loop: CASSPFEGGQPQHF. The CDR3 nucleotides read TGTGCCAGCAGCCCTTTTGAGGGCGGGCAGCCCCAGCATTTT. Using reference TRBV7-2 and TRBJ1-5 for the parts outside the CDR3, the full variable domain is GAGVSQSPSNKVTEKGKDVELRCDPISGHTALYWYRQSLGQGLEFLIYFQGNSAPDKSGLPSDRFSAERTGGSVSTLTIQRTQQEDSAVYLCASSPFEGGQPQHFGDGTRLSIL.

In this sample, this clonotype turned up many times. The chain combines TRBV20-1 with TRBJ1-5; D unresolved. This CDR3 has 13 amino acids. V lost 1 base, J lost 2 bases, and 6 bases lay in between. Germline CDR1 DFQATT, CDR2 SNEGSKA (reference sequence). CDR3 nucleotides: TGCAGTGCTAGAGCCGGAGGCAATCAGCCCCAGCATTTT. Its protein is CSARAGGNQPQHF.

This clonotype showed up just a few times. The rearrangement joins TRBV20-1 to TRBJ2-1; D gene uncertain. The CDR3 length is 11 residues. CDR1 and CDR2 from the germline V gene are DFQATT and SNEGSKA (reference sequence). V lost 7 bases and J 4 bases, leaving 8 bases between the germline ends. The CDR3 loop reads CSGRIYNEQFF. Written as DNA, the CDR3 is TGCAGTGGAAGGATTTACAATGAGCAGTTCTTC.

The chain combines TRBV6-2 or TRBV6-3 with TRBJ2-3; a weak D match, TRBD2 (6 bases). The CDR3 loop spans 15 amino acids. The germline V and J ends were trimmed by 2 bases and 0 bases, with 9 bases remaining between them. Germline V gene sequence: CDR1 MNHEY, CDR2 SVGEGT. The CDR3 bases are TGTGCCAGCAGTTACATAGGAGGGAGCACAGATACGCAGTATTTT. Its translation is CASSYIGGSTDTQYF.

This chain joins TRBV10-2 and TRBJ1-4, with D maybe TRBD1 (5 bases). Germline assignment: CDR1 WSHSY and CDR2 SAAADI. CDR3 length equals 13 residues. The V and J ends lost 6 bases and 7 bases respectively, with 12 bases between them. The CDR3 reads CASRDGTAEKLFF. DNA of the CDR3: TGCGCCAGCAGAGACGGGACGGCTGAAAAACTGTTTTTT.

This clonotype was seen a few times. CDR3 coding DNA: TGCAGTGCTAGAGTAATGGGACGAAGCACAGATACGCAGTATTTT. Translation gives CSARVMGRSTDTQYF. The J gene is TRBJ2-3, the V gene TRBV20-1; TRBD1 or TRBD2 may be the D gene (5 bases each). The CDR3 runs 15 residues. Trimming shortened V by 1 base and J by 0 bases, and 11 bases separated the two germline ends. Looked up from germline, CDR1 is DFQATT and CDR2 is SNEGSKA (reference sequence).

In its sample, this clonotype was seen a few times. The chain couples TRBV7-2 to TRBJ2-1; D is perhaps TRBD1 (6 bases). The germline V gene encodes CDR1 SGHTA and CDR2 FQGNSA. V was clipped by 2 bases and J by 0 bases, with 14 bases between them. This CDR3 is 17 amino acids long. This chain's CDR3 is CASSLPRGSGSYNEQFF. The CDR3 DNA is TGTGCCAGCAGCTTACCCAGGGGATCGGGCTCCTACAATGAGCAGTTCTTC.

The chain joins TRBV5-1 to TRBJ1-4, with a possible D match to TRBD1 (5 bases). The germline V and J ends were trimmed by 4 bases and 7 bases, with 14 bases remaining between them. Germline lookup yields CDR1 SGHRS and CDR2 YFSETQ. The CDR3 spans 14 residues. CDR3 amino acids: CASSRGLSGEKLFF. In nucleotides, the CDR3 is TGCGCCAGCAGCCGGGGACTGTCAGGTGAAAAACTGTTTTTT.